The 15 T cell receptor beta chains below were found in one sample sequenced in a study of blood T cells in healthy people across ages. Then a second PCR, running roughly 7 to 11 cycles, was carried out with a sample-barcoded 5' primer and a J-beta primer mix. TCRdb independently ran MiXCR on the 5' RACE reads; one entry per CDR3 protein. The sample shows roughly 1 million distinct CDR3 sequences, about 23% of them seen only once. A further study also used this sample, focusing on T cells of mothers and their children.

The sequenced sample consisted of blood. These receptors came from a girl aged 2 to 9 in good health.

This clonotype was recorded only once. This chain uses TRBV20-1 with TRBJ2-5, with unresolved D. Trimming shortened V by 6 bases and J by 0 bases, and 11 bases separated the two germline ends. There are 13 residues in the CDR3. Germline-derived CDR1 and CDR2 are DFQATT and SNEGSKA (reference sequence). CDR3 in DNA: TGCAGTGCCAAGTGGCAGAACCAAGAGACCCAGTACTTC. Translation: CSAKWQNQETQYF.

This clonotype has a handful of counts. This chain uses TRBV7-2 with TRBJ2-2, with 9 bases matching TRBD2. CDR1 SGHTA and CDR2 FQGNSA come from the germline V gene. The CDR3 length is 16 residues. J gave up 7 bases and V 5 bases, and 11 bases lay outside the gene matches. The CDR3 DNA follows: TGTGCCAGCAGCCAGGTGGCGGGGGGGCCTGTCGGGGAGCTGTTTTTT. This translates into CASSQVAGGPVGELFF.

There are a few counts of this clonotype. The V call is TRBV11-2, the J call TRBJ2-3; D might be TRBD1 or TRBD2, each matching 5 bases. The CDR3 consists of 16 residues. V dropped 3 bases and J dropped 0 bases, with 13 bases sitting between them. Germline CDR1 SGHAT, CDR2 FQNNGV. The CDR3 protein is CASSFRGRTSTDTQYF. In DNA, the CDR3 is TGTGCCAGCAGCTTTCGGGGACGGACTAGCACAGATACGCAGTATTTT.

Points on this clonotype: At one end the junction does not follow the germline gene, possibly because of a read error. In DNA, the CDR3 is TGCGCCAGCAGCTGGACAGGGGGCAATGTGCAGTTCTTC. It is translated as CASSWTGGNVQFF. The genes are TRBV5-1 and TRBJ2-1, with 11 bases matching TRBD1. CDR3 length: 13 residues. Looked up from germline, CDR1 is SGHRS and CDR2 is YFSETQ.

The chain couples TRBV6-1 to TRBJ2-5; D ambiguous. TRBJ2-7 explains the end of the DNA better; the J call may be wrong. This CDR3 is 14 amino acids long. Germline V lookup: CDR1 MNHNS, CDR2 SASEGT. CDR3 nucleotide sequence: TGTGCCAGCAGTGAGAGGTCTAGAGCCTACGAGCAGTACTTC. The encoded protein is CASSERSRAYEQYF.

The chain has TRBV20-1 and TRBJ2-5; D gene ambiguous. V was cut by 5 bases and J by 5 bases, with 15 bases left in between. The CDR3 is 13 residues long. Germline lookup yields CDR1 DFQATT and CDR2 SNEGSKA (reference sequence). The CDR3 loop reads CSARALFWETQYF. CDR3 nucleotide sequence: TGCAGTGCTCGAGCCCTGTTTTGGGAGACCCAGTACTTC.

On this clonotype itself: Just one base apart from a much larger clone, this may be a read error. The CDR3 DNA reads as TGTGCCAGCAGAGGGGGCAACCAAGAGACCCAGCACTTC. Translated: CASRGGNQETQHF. The rearrangement links TRBV2 to TRBJ2-5, with 7 positions matching TRBD1. This CDR3 comprises 13 residues. CDR1 is SNHLY, CDR2 FYNNEI, per germline.

The rearrangement uses TRBV7-2 and TRBJ2-7, with D perhaps assigned TRBD1 or TRBD2 (6 bases each). The germline gives CDR1 SGHTA, CDR2 FQGNSA. Trimming stripped 3 bases from V and 7 bases from J, with 22 bases between. The CDR3 runs to 16 residues. CDR3 sequence reads: CASSFSLLPGAGEQYF. DNA for the CDR3: TGTGCCAGCAGCTTTAGCCTCCTTCCGGGGGCAGGTGAGCAGTACTTC.

This clonotype was detected a few times. At one of its ends the junction is not consistent with the germline gene, which may arise from a read error. The V and J genes are TRBV7-3 and TRBJ2-5, with D perhaps matching TRBD2 (5 bases). CDR3 length equals 13 residues. Germline assignment: CDR1 SGHTA and CDR2 FQGTGA. The CDR3 sequence: CASSLSGYNEQSF. CDR3 nucleotide sequence: TGTGCCAGCAGCTTATCGGGATACAATGAGCAGTCCTTC. The full variable domain, in which reference TRBV7-3 and TRBJ2-5 provide the parts outside the CDR3, is GAGVSQTPSNKVTEKGKYVELRCDPISGHTALYWYRQSLGQGPEFLIYFQGTGAADDSGLPNDRFFAVRPEGSVSTLKIQRTERGDSAVYLCASSLSGYNEQSFGPGTRLLVL.

The rearrangement joins TRBV20-1 to TRBJ2-1, with D unresolved. This CDR3 region has 15 residues. The germline V and J ends were trimmed by 0 bases and 5 bases, with 14 bases remaining between them. Germline V gene lookup returns CDR1 DFQATT and CDR2 SNEGSKA (reference sequence). The CDR3 loop reads CSARDVANVDNEQFF. The DNA for the CDR3 is TGCAGTGCTAGAGACGTGGCTAACGTCGACAATGAGCAGTTCTTC.

This clonotype was observed a few times. The rearrangement links TRBV7-3 to TRBJ2-2, with D tentatively TRBD1 (5 bases). Trimming left V 1 base short and J 3 bases short, with 6 bases between. This CDR3 region has 14 residues. The germline CDR1 and CDR2 sequences are SGHTA and FQGTGA. CDR3 DNA: TGTGCCAGCAGCTTAATGACAGACACCGGGGAGCTGTTTTTT. Encoded protein: CASSLMTDTGELFF.

The chain links TRBV25-1 to TRBJ2-5; TRBD1 matches at 10 bases. The end of the DNA aligns better with TRBJ2-1, so the J call may be wrong. This CDR3 is 17 amino acids long. Per the germline V gene, CDR1 is MGHDK and CDR2 is SYGVNS. The CDR3 coding sequence is TGTGCCAGCAGTGATCTAGCATCGGGACAGGGGAGGGATGAGCAGTTCTTC. Encoded protein: CASSDLASGQGRDEQFF.

The table lists this clonotype with many counts. The junction does not match germline at one end; this may be a read error. The chain uses TRBV7-2 and TRBJ2-2; D remains unclear. Germline V gene lookup returns CDR1 SGHTA and CDR2 FQGNSA. CDR3 length: 14 residues. CDR3 sequence (DNA): TGTGCCAGCAGTTTAGGAGTGAACACCGGGGAGCTGTTTTTT. Translation gives CASSLGVNTGELFF.

This clonotype has only a few counts. The chain uses TRBV29-1 and TRBJ2-7; 11 bases fit TRBD2. This CDR3 has 15 amino acids. CDR1 and CDR2 from the germline V gene are SQVTM and ANQGSEA. With 3 bases clipped from V and 2 bases from J, the junction kept 6 bases outside the gene matches. CDR3 DNA sequence: TGCAGCGTTGAGGATAGCGGGGGGGAAACCTACGAGCAGTACTTC. This gives the protein CSVEDSGGETYEQYF.

There are a few counts of this clonotype. The chain carries TRBV10-3 and TRBJ2-7, with D possibly TRBD1 on 6 matching bases. Germline V gene data show CDR1 as ENHRY and CDR2 as SYGVKD. This CDR3 is built from 14 residues. The germline V and J ends were trimmed by 0 bases and 6 bases, with 12 bases remaining between them. The CDR3 DNA reads TGTGCCATCAGTGAGTCGACAGGCGTGGGCGAGCAGTACTTC. This translates into CAISESTGVGEQYF.